This T cell receptor beta chain was obtained from a study of T cell responses to AZD1222 COVID-19 vaccine. Points from the study as a whole: With two AZD1222 doses given, Spike-specific TCR breadth and depth both rose. Repertoire sampling happened only post peak T cell response. The sample set comprised mostly white British donors with more females, and clonal diversity was possibly underestimated. Only a handful of people who got AZD1222 tested seropositive at baseline.

This clone has just one count. Its antigen remains unidentified. Measured with immunoSEQ multiplex PCR; TCRdb has only the in-frame clones, and not every one. The sample records 120,000 or so clones, around 89% being singletons. Germline V gives CDR1 ENHRY, CDR2 SYGVKD. V trimming: 6 bases; J trimming: 4 bases; junction bases outside the gene matches: 9. This CDR3 is built from 16 residues. The TCR was taken from an adult in good health. The sequencing here drew on peripheral blood, taken on day 0 of MenACWY control vaccination. V is TRBV10-3 and J is TRBJ2-1; TRBD1 matches 10 bases. CDR3 in amino acids: CAIRGGDRGAYNEQFF. The CDR3 DNA is TGTGCCATCAGGGGAGGGGACAGGGGCGCTTACAATGAGCAGTTCTTC.